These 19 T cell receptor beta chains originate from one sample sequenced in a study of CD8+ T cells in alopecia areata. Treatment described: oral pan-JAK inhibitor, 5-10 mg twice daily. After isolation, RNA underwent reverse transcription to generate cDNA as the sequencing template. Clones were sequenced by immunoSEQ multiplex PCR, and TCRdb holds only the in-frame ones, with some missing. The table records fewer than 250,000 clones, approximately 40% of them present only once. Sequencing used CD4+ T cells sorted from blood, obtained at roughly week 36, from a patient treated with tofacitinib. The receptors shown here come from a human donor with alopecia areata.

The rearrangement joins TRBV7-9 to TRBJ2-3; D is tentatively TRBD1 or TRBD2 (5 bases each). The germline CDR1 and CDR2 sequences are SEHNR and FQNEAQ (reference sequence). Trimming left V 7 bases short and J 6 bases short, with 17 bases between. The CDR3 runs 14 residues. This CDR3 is CASISGTQADTQYF. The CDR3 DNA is TGTGCCAGCATTTCCGGGACCCAGGCGGATACGCAGTATTTT.

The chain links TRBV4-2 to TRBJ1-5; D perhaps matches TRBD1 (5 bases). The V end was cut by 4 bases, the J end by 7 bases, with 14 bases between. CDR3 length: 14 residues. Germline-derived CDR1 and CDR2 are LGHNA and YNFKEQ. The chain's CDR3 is CASSRRGDRQPQHF. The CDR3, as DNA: TGTGCCAGCAGCCGCCGAGGGGATCGGCAGCCCCAGCATTTT.

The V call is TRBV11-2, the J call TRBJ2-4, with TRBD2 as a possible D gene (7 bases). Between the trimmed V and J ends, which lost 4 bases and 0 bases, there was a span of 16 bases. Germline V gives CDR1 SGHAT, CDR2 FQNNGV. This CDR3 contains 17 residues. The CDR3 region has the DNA TGTGCCAGCAGCTCCCGGCGGGGGCCACTAGCCAAAAACATTCAGTACTTC. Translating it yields CASSSRRGPLAKNIQYF.

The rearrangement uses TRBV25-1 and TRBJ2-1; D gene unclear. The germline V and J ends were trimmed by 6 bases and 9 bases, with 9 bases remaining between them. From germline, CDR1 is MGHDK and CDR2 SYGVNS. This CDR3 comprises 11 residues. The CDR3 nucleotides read TGTGCCAGCAGCCGTGGGGTTGAGCAGTTCTTC. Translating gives CASSRGVEQFF.

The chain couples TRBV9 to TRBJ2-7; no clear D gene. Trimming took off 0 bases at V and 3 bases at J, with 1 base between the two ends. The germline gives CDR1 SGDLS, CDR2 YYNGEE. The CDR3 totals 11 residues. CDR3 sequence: CASSVGYEQYF. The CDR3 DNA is TGTGCCAGCAGCGTAGGCTACGAGCAGTACTTC.

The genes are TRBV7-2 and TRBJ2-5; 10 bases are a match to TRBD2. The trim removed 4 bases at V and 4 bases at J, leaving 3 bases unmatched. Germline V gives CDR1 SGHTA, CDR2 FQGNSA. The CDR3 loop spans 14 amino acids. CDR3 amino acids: CASSSSSGRETQYF. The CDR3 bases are TGTGCCAGCAGCTCATCTAGCGGGAGAGAGACCCAGTACTTC.

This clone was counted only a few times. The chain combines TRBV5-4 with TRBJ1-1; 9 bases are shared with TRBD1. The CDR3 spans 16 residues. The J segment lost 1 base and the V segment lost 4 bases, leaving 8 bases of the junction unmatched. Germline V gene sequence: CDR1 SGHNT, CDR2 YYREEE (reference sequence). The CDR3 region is CASSTRTGAPNTEAFF. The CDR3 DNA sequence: TGTGCCAGCAGCACCCGGACAGGGGCCCCGAACACTGAAGCTTTCTTT.

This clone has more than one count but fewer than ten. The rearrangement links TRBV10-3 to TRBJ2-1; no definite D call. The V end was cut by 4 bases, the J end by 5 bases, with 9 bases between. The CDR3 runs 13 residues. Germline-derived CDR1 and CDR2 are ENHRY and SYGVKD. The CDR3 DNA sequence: TGTGCCATCAGTGGTTGGCAGGACAATGAGCAGTTCTTC. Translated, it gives CAISGWQDNEQFF.

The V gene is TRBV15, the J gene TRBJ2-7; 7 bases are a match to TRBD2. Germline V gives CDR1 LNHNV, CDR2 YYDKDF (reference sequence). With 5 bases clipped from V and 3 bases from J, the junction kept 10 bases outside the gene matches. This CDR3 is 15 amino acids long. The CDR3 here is CATSPLLAANYEQYF. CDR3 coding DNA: TGTGCCACCAGCCCCCTGCTAGCGGCCAACTACGAGCAGTACTTC.

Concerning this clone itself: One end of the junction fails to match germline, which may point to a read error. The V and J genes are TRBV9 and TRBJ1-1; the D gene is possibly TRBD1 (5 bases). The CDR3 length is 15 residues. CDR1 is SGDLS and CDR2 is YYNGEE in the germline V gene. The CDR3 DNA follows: TGTGCCAGCAGCGTAGGAGGTTGGGGGAGTTCTGAAGTTTTCTTT. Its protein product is CASSVGGWGSSEVFF.

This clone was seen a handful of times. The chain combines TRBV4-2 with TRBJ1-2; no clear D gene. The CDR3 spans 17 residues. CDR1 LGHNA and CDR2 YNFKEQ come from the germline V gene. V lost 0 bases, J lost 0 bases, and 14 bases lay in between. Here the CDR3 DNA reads TGTGCCAGCAGCCAAGATCTGGCGGACGGAACTAACTATGGCTACACCTTC. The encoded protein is CASSQDLADGTNYGYTF.

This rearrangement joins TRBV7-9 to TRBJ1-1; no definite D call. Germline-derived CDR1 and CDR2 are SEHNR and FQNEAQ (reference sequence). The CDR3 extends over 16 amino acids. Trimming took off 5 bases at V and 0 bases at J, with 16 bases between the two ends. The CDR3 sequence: CASSLIPSGMNTEAFF. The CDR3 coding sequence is TGTGCCAGCAGCCTAATCCCTTCGGGTATGAACACTGAAGCTTTCTTT.

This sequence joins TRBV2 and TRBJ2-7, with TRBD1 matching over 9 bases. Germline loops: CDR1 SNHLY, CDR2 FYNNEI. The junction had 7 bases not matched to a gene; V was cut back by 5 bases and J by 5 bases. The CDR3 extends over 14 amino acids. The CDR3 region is CASSLLTGGDEQYF. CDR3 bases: TGTGCCAGCAGTCTCCTAACAGGGGGCGACGAGCAGTACTTC.

The CDR3 DNA reads as TGTGCCTGGAGCCGACCCCCGGGGGGCTATGGCTACACCTTC. Amino acid sequence: CAWSRPPGGYGYTF. This chain connects TRBV30 to TRBJ1-2; the D gene is possibly TRBD1 (5 bases). Germline assignment: CDR1 GTSNPN and CDR2 SVGIG (reference sequence). Trimming took 3 bases from V and 4 from J, leaving 15 bases between them. This CDR3 contains 14 residues.

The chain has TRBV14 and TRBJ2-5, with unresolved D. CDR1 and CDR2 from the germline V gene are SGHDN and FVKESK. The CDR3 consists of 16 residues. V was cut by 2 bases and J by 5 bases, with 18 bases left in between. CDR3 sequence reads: CASSQPRGAWAETQYF. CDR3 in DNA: TGTGCCAGCAGCCAACCTCGCGGAGCTTGGGCGGAGACCCAGTACTTC.

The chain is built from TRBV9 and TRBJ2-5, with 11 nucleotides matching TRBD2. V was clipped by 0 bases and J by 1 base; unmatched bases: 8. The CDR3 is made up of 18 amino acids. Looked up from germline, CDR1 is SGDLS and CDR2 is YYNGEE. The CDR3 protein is CASSVGLAGGQIQETQYF. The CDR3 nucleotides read TGTGCCAGCAGCGTAGGCCTAGCGGGAGGACAAATCCAAGAGACCCAGTACTTC.

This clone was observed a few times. The CDR3 sequence: CASSDSKGGHADTQYF. Written as DNA, the CDR3 is TGTGCCAGCAGTGACTCGAAGGGGGGCCACGCAGATACGCAGTATTTT. The rearrangement links TRBV6-4 to TRBJ2-3; D possibly uses TRBD1 or TRBD2 (6 bases each). Germline lookup yields CDR1 MRHNA and CDR2 SNTAGT. Deletions cut 0 bases from V and 4 bases from J, with 14 bases between. The CDR3 covers 16 residues.

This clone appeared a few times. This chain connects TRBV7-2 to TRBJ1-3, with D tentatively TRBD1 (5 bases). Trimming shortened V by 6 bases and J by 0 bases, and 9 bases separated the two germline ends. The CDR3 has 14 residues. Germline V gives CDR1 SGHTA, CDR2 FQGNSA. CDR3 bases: TGTGCCAGCAGACCAGACAGCTCTGGAAACACCATATATTTT. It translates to CASRPDSSGNTIYF.

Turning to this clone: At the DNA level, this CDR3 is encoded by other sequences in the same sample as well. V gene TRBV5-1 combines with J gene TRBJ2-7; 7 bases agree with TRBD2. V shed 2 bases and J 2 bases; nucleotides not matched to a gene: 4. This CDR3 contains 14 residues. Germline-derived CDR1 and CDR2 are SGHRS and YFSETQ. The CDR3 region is CASSLTSGTYEQYF. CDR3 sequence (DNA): TGCGCCAGCAGCTTAACGAGCGGGACCTACGAGCAGTACTTC.